The text below deals with one TCR beta chain. Its antigen is not known. The sample belongs to a study of identifying expanded T cells in peripheral blood. Study results and limitations: Over approximately two and four weeks, about 17 and 20 clones changed, versus approximately 1.2 between replicates.

Using immunoSEQ multiplex PCR, the repertoire was profiled, and TCRdb retains in-frame clones only, with some absent. In the table there are fewer than 85,000 clones, approximately 91% of which are singletons. V was shortened by 8 bases and J by 6 bases, with 13 bases between the two germline ends. The germline V gene encodes CDR1 MNHNY and CDR2 SVGAGI (reference sequence). The CDR3 extends over 12 amino acids. No infections or other immune events were documented during collection. The TCR was taken from a person between 18 and 75 years old in good health. The chain combines TRBV6-6 with TRBJ1-2; unclear D gene. Specimen: blood. CDR3 DNA sequence: TGTGCCAGCGGGCCTGGATTGGATGGCTACACCTTC. Residues: CASGPGLDGYTF.